This is a list of T cell receptor beta chains from one sample in a study of blood T cell repertoires in COVID-19. Clones were sequenced by immunoSEQ multiplex PCR, and TCRdb holds only the in-frame ones, with some missing. Counted here are over 150,000 clones, approximately 87% occurring once; the ten biggest clones make up around 10%. Sequencing input: peripheral blood. The receptor set was obtained from a woman between 70 and 85 years old with COVID-19, enrolled during active disease. CDR3s include the opening cysteine and the closing phenylalanine or tryptophan. Each record gives: D gene, clone size, V gene, CDR3 protein. The D gene is left open where the match is weak. Clone size is not always given. Where it is, it says once, few, many or a class for expanded clones.

D: NA
size: NA
V: TRBV4-1
CDR3: CASSQGQDTTDTQYF

D: NA
size: NA
V: TRBV19
CDR3: CASIPYGGAEAFF

D: NA
size: NA
V: TRBV18
CDR3: CASSPGGGAIDYGYTF

D: TRBD1
size: once
V: TRBV10-3
CDR3: CAISPDRAGNTIYF

D: NA
size: NA
V: TRBV7-9
CDR3: CASSRLEGSGYTF

D: TRBD1
size: NA
V: TRBV5-6
CDR3: CASSLQGKGTDAQYF

D: TRBD1
size: NA
V: TRBV29-1
CDR3: CSVGETGYGTGELFF

D: NA
size: NA
V: TRBV9
CDR3: CASSVGGLGNTIYF

D: TRBD1
size: NA
V: TRBV28
CDR3: CASISRDREEHYEQYF

D: NA
size: once
V: TRBV11-3
CDR3: CASSLGSGTDTQYF

D: NA
size: NA
V: TRBV6-5
CDR3: CASSYKGEATEAFF

D: TRBD2
size: NA
V: TRBV29-1
CDR3: CSARGGSGGAEQFF

D: NA
size: NA
V: TRBV5-6
CDR3: CASSPELGGTDYSNQPQHF

D: NA
size: NA
V: TRBV19
CDR3: CAGLEGAGDTEAFF

D: TRBD1
size: few
V: TRBV5-1
CDR3: CASSLGTGNEKLFF

D: NA
size: NA
V: TRBV19
CDR3: CASSSDTNQPQHF

D: TRBD1
size: NA
V: TRBV18
CDR3: CASSPGQDPYGYTF

D: TRBD1
size: NA
V: TRBV19
CDR3: CASSRSDRDPNEKLFF

D: TRBD1
size: NA
V: TRBV24-1
CDR3: CATSHRDRVTDTQYF

D: TRBD1
size: NA
V: TRBV4-1
CDR3: CASSQEPGTGDGYTF

D: TRBD1
size: NA
V: TRBV9
CDR3: CASSAGQGVNQPQHF

D: TRBD2
size: NA
V: TRBV5-1
CDR3: CASSGRSGGPTGGELFF

D: NA
size: NA
V: TRBV5-8
CDR3: CASSLMGTSGNTIYF

D: TRBD1
size: NA
V: TRBV6-5
CDR3: CASSSGQGGEAFF

D: TRBD2
size: NA
V: TRBV5-1
CDR3: CASSPSSGGAAGELFF

D: NA
size: once
V: TRBV5-6
CDR3: CASSLASRYGYTF

D: TRBD2
size: NA
V: TRBV25-1
CDR3: CASSASGPSGVETQYF

D: NA
size: few
V: TRBV9
CDR3: CASSDDPGVNTEAFF

D: TRBD1
size: NA
V: TRBV5-1
CDR3: CASSLGLTGGNIQYF

D: NA
size: NA
V: TRBV18
CDR3: CASSTREELPETQYF

D: TRBD2
size: once
V: TRBV7-3
CDR3: CASSPGLASDTQYF

D: TRBD1
size: NA
V: TRBV10-3
CDR3: CAISVRTGGYEQYF

D: NA
size: NA
V: TRBV5-5
CDR3: CASSLELRGYGYTF

D: NA
size: once
V: TRBV21-1
CDR3: CASSSKGPRQGGRYGYTF

D: TRBD2
size: NA
V: TRBV3-1/TRBV3-2
CDR3: CASSQALAGEETQYF

D: TRBD1
size: NA
V: TRBV10-3
CDR3: CAMSRDRRNTIYF

D: TRBD2
size: NA
V: TRBV4-2
CDR3: CASSQDPTSGGYNVDTQYF

D: NA
size: many
V: TRBV5-5
CDR3: CASSLDGGNYGYTF